Sequencing of this TCR beta chain was carried out in a study of blood T cell repertoires in COVID-19. This CDR3 spans 17 amino acids. With V trimmed by 5 bases and J by 0 bases, 8 bases remained unmatched. Germline V gene lookup returns CDR1 SGHTA and CDR2 FQGNSA. This table comes from immunoSEQ multiplex PCR, and its TCRdb copy is limited to in-frame clones, with some not included. This table has about 220,000 clones, around 83% appearing once. This chain joins TRBV7-2 and TRBJ1-5; the match to TRBD1 covers 9 bases. This TCR came from a woman between 40 and 55 years old with acute COVID-19. Sequencing was carried out using PBMCs or T cells enriched from blood (not recorded which). CDR3 in DNA: TGTGCCAGCAGCCAGAACAGGGGGCCCTATAGCAATCAGCCCCAGCATTTT. This sequence encodes CASSQNRGPYSNQPQHF.